This TCR beta chain was sequenced during a study of shared clonotypes between healthy human individuals. Trimming pared 5 bases from V and 3 bases from J, leaving 15 bases between. CDR1 and CDR2 (germline): SSHAT, FNYEAQ (reference sequence). There are 15 residues in the CDR3. Generated by immunoSEQ multiplex PCR, the TCRdb table keeps only in-frame clones and is missing some. The sample includes under 1,100,000 clones, around 78% of them seen just once. The TCR comes from a man aged 18 to 30 in good health. Some clones in this sample may be carry-over from other donors' samples. The rearrangement joins TRBV7-7 to TRBJ2-3; maybe TRBD2 (7 bases). Sequencing used memory CD4+ T cells from PBMCs. Subset indicated: CD45RA-negative fraction. The CDR3 nucleotides read TGTGCCAGCAGCCCCCTAGGGGGGGAGACAGATACGCAGTATTTT. The encoded protein is CASSPLGGETDTQYF.